A single sample gave rise to the 17 T cell receptor beta chains below, sequenced in a study of cytomegalovirus exposure and HLA in healthy donors. This PCR relied on a set of 60 Vbeta primers and 13 Jbeta primers. The table came from immunoSEQ multiplex PCR; TCRdb's copy has only in-frame clones and leaves some out. The sample carries 100,000 to 150,000 clones, around three quarters recorded once. The sequencing input was PBMCs. The receptors stem from a man aged 35 to 55 in good health and CMV-seronegative.

This chain uses TRBV18 with TRBJ1-1; D unresolved. Trimming pared 1 base from V and 0 bases from J, leaving 9 bases between. The germline gives CDR1 KGHSH, CDR2 LQKENI. The CDR3 spans 15 residues. The CDR3 protein is CASSPRALMNTEAFF. CDR3 coding DNA: TGTGCCAGCTCACCACGGGCCCTCATGAACACTGAAGCTTTCTTT.

This rearrangement joins TRBV2 to TRBJ2-7, with 7 bases matching TRBD2. This CDR3 has 17 residues. Germline CDR1 SNHLY, CDR2 FYNNEI. Trimming cost V 3 bases and J 4 bases; bases outside gene matches: 15. Written as DNA, the CDR3 is TGTGCCAGCAGTGAGGGGGGATTGCTAGCGGAGAAATACGAGCAGTACTTC. It translates to CASSEGGLLAEKYEQYF.

The genes are TRBV5-6 and TRBJ2-5; TRBD2 aligns across 11 bases. The CDR3 has 17 amino acids. Germline assignment: CDR1 SGHDT and CDR2 YYEEEE. Unmatched junction bases numbered 11, after V lost 3 bases and J lost 4 bases. CDR3 sequence reads: CASSSSLAGGQRETQYF. CDR3 in DNA: TGTGCCAGCAGCTCCTCATTAGCGGGGGGGCAGAGAGAGACCCAGTACTTC. Complete variable domain (other parts from reference TRBV5-6 and TRBJ2-5): DAGVTQSPTHLIKTRGQQVTLRCSPKSGHDTVSWYQQALGQGPQFIFQYYEEEERQRGNFPDRFSGHQFPNYSSELNVNALLLGDSALYLCASSSSLAGGQRETQYFGPGTRLLVL.

The CDR3 protein is CASSISGINEKLFF. The DNA for the CDR3 is TGCGCCAGCAGCATCTCAGGGATAAATGAAAAACTGTTTTTT. V usage is TRBV5-1 and J usage is TRBJ1-4; a possible D gene is TRBD1 (5 bases). The CDR3 is 14 residues long. Germline CDR1 reads SGHRS; CDR2 reads YFSETQ. Between the trimmed V and J ends, which lost 4 bases and 5 bases, there was a span of 12 bases.

The chain carries TRBV27 and TRBJ2-1, with TRBD2 identical over 7 bases. V lost 5 bases and J lost 10; bases outside the gene matches: 8. Per the germline V gene, CDR1 is MNHEY and CDR2 is SMNVEV (reference sequence). This CDR3 has 13 amino acids. The DNA of the CDR3 is TGTGCCAGCAGTAGAGCGGGACGACTCGAGCAGTTCTTC. Translating gives CASSRAGRLEQFF.

With regard to this clone: One junction end does not reproduce the germline sequence, and a read error may be involved. The chain employs TRBV6-4 and TRBJ2-7, with 9 bases lining up with TRBD1. The CDR3 is made up of 16 amino acids. Germline V gives CDR1 MRHNA, CDR2 SNTAGT. The CDR3 sequence is CVSSERDRVLFYEQYF. The CDR3 DNA is TGTGTCAGCAGTGAGCGGGACAGGGTCTTATTCTACGAGCAGTACTTC.

A few counts support this clone. This chain uses TRBV6-5 with TRBJ1-4; D is undetermined. Germline values: CDR1 MNHEY, CDR2 SVGAGI. V lost 8 bases and J 0 bases, leaving 7 bases between the germline ends. There are 13 residues in the CDR3. The CDR3 DNA reads TGTGCCAGCGGGAGGTCAACTAATGAAAAACTGTTTTTT. It encodes CASGRSTNEKLFF.

This clone appeared a few times. The chain is built from TRBV27 and TRBJ2-1, with TRBD2 identical over 12 bases. The CDR3 contains 17 residues. The germline V gene encodes CDR1 MNHEY and CDR2 SMNVEV (reference sequence). Trimming at V came to 2 bases and at J to 4 bases, leaving 6 bases not matched to a gene. The CDR3 DNA is TGTGCCAGCAGTTTAAGGCCTCTAGCGGGAGGGTACAATGAGCAGTTCTTC. Encoded protein: CASSLRPLAGGYNEQFF.

The rearrangement uses TRBV6-1 and TRBJ2-6; 7 bases match TRBD1. The V and J ends lost 2 bases and 0 bases, in that order; junction bases with no gene match: 7. Germline V gives CDR1 MNHNS, CDR2 SASEGT. The CDR3 covers 18 residues. The CDR3 is CASSEQGVRYSGANVLTF. In DNA, the CDR3 is TGTGCCAGCAGTGAACAGGGGGTTAGGTACTCTGGGGCCAACGTCCTGACTTTC.

The rearrangement joins TRBV7-6 to TRBJ1-3; D may be TRBD1 (6 bases). V dropped 4 bases and J dropped 4 bases, with 11 bases sitting between them. CDR3 length equals 14 residues. Germline V gene sequence: CDR1 SGHVS, CDR2 FNYEAQ. In nucleotides, the CDR3 is TGTGCCAGCAGCTCATCAGGGGTGGGAAACACCATATATTTT. The encoded protein is CASSSSGVGNTIYF.

This clone showed up just once. The CDR3 protein is CASSRGQYYEQYF. DNA for the CDR3: TGTGCCAGTAGTAGGGGACAGTACTACGAGCAGTACTTC. The rearrangement joins TRBV19 to TRBJ2-7, with 7 positions matching TRBD1. CDR1 and CDR2 (germline): LNHDA, SQIVND (reference sequence). The CDR3 runs 13 residues. V gave up 4 bases and J gave up 3 bases; unmatched junction bases: 3.

Note on this clone: In the same sample, other DNA sequences code for this CDR3. The V call is TRBV5-1, the J call TRBJ1-1, with 10 bases that match TRBD1. The CDR3 runs 14 residues. After removal of 4 bases from V and 5 bases from J, the junction contained 5 bases not matched to a gene. CDR1 and CDR2 from the germline V gene are SGHRS and YFSETQ. CDR3 sequence (DNA): TGCGCCAGCAGCCCAGGACAGGGGGGGACTGAAGCTTTCTTT. This translates into CASSPGQGGTEAFF.

A word on this clone: Other DNA sequences from this sample encode an identical CDR3 as well. The chain links TRBV5-1 to TRBJ1-4, with 7 nucleotides matching TRBD1. The V gene's germline CDR1 is SGHRS and CDR2 YFSETQ. V lost 4 bases, J lost 8 bases, and 8 bases stayed unmatched. This CDR3 has 14 amino acids. In DNA form, the CDR3 reads TGCGCCAGCAGCCGCCAGGGGGTTGAAGAAAAACTGTTTTTT. Its translation is CASSRQGVEEKLFF.

The table lists this clone with a few counts. The rearrangement joins TRBV6-5 to TRBJ2-1; 9 bases agree with TRBD2. The junction had 4 bases not matched to a gene; V was cut back by 2 bases and J by 2 bases. The CDR3 has 16 amino acids. Germline CDR1 reads MNHEY; CDR2 reads SVGAGI. The CDR3 DNA reads as TGTGCCAGCAGTTACGGGGCGGGAGGGCCCTACAATGAGCAGTTCTTC. Its translation is CASSYGAGGPYNEQFF.

The J gene is TRBJ2-1, the V gene TRBV11-1; D is possibly TRBD2 (6 bases). The CDR3 covers 15 residues. The ends were cut back, 4 bases at V and 9 bases at J, with 19 bases in the middle. Germline CDR1 reads SGHAT; CDR2 reads FQDESV (reference sequence). The CDR3 DNA reads as TGTGCCAGCAGCTCAAGGGACTTTCACTTCAGTGAGCAGTTCTTC. Its protein product is CASSSRDFHFSEQFF.

The chain is built from TRBV6-6 and TRBJ2-5, with D maybe TRBD2 (6 bases). This CDR3 has 12 amino acids. The germline V and J ends were trimmed by 8 bases and 5 bases, with 12 bases remaining between them. Germline V gene data show CDR1 as MNHNY and CDR2 as SVGAGI (reference sequence). Here the CDR3 DNA reads TGTGCCAGCGGTCGGGGGTTGGAGACCCAGTACTTC. It translates to CASGRGLETQYF.

The rearrangement joins TRBV28 to TRBJ1-5, with 7 bases identical to TRBD1. V shed 2 bases and J 2 bases; nucleotides not matched to a gene: 6. The length of the CDR3 is 16 residues. Germline lookup yields CDR1 MDHEN and CDR2 SYDVKM. The CDR3: CASSLARGQRNQPQHF. The CDR3 region has the DNA TGTGCCAGCAGTTTAGCCCGGGGACAGCGCAATCAGCCCCAGCATTTT.